A single sample gave rise to the 5 T cell receptor beta chains below, sequenced in a study of blood T cells in healthy people across ages. For the second PCR, which ran for about 6 to 11 cycles, a sample-barcoded 5' primer and a J-beta primer mix were used. TCRdb redid the calling of the 5' RACE reads with MiXCR, one entry per CDR3 protein. This sample has approximately 810,000 distinct CDR3 sequences, with 25% to 35% found just once. The source material was blood. Receptors were obtained from a woman of 80 years or more in good health.

As regards this clonotype: Just one base apart from a much larger clone, this may be a read error. The CDR3 sequence: CASSCGQNQETQYF. The CDR3 DNA is TGCGCCAGCAGCTGTGGACAAAACCAAGAGACCCAGTACTTC. This rearrangement joins TRBV5-1 to TRBJ2-5, with a possible D match to TRBD1 (5 bases). This CDR3 has 14 residues. The ends were cut back, 3 bases at V and 0 bases at J, with 9 bases in the middle. Germline V lookup: CDR1 SGHRS, CDR2 YFSETQ. Together with reference TRBV5-1 and TRBJ2-5, the CDR3 gives the full variable domain: KAGVTQTPRYLIKTRGQQVTLSCSPISGHRSVSWYQQTPGQGLQFLFEYFSETQRNKGNFPGRFSGRQFSNSRSEMNVSTLELGDSALYLCASSCGQNQETQYFGPGTRLLVL.

This clonotype turned up a few times. The V call is TRBV6-5, the J call TRBJ1-1; no reliable D call. Germline values: CDR1 MNHEY, CDR2 SVGAGI. Trimming took off 2 bases at V and 1 base at J, with 11 bases between the two ends. There are 15 residues in the CDR3. CDR3 DNA: TGTGCCAGCAGTTACGGTGGACGGACGAACACTGAAGCTTTCTTT. Translating gives CASSYGGRTNTEAFF.

In its sample, this clonotype was seen many times. This rearrangement joins TRBV7-2 to TRBJ2-3, with TRBD1 matching over 8 bases. V shed 1 base, J shed 3 bases, and the junction held 6 bases outside the gene matches. This CDR3 has 16 amino acids. From germline, CDR1 is SGHTA and CDR2 FQGNSA. The CDR3: CASSLGTGSKTDTQYF. For the CDR3, the DNA is TGTGCCAGCAGCTTAGGGACAGGGAGCAAGACAGATACGCAGTATTTT. The variable domain in full, with the rest retrieved from reference TRBV7-2 and TRBJ2-3, is GAGVSQSPSNKVTEKGKDVELRCDPISGHTALYWYRQSLGQGLEFLIYFQGNSAPDKSGLPSDRFSAERTGGSVSTLTIQRTQQEDSAVYLCASSLGTGSKTDTQYFGPGTRLTVL.

This CDR3 reads CASSLGGGVEETQYF. The CDR3 bases are TGTGCCAGCAGCTTGGGAGGGGGTGTGGAAGAGACCCAGTACTTC. The chain employs TRBV5-6 and TRBJ2-5; D is perhaps TRBD1 (6 bases). The CDR3 is 15 residues long. Germline V CDR1 and CDR2: SGHDT, YYEEEE. V lost 0 bases, J lost 3 bases, and 12 bases lay in between. Complete variable domain (other parts from reference TRBV5-6 and TRBJ2-5): DAGVTQSPTHLIKTRGQQVTLRCSPKSGHDTVSWYQQALGQGPQFIFQYYEEEERQRGNFPDRFSGHQFPNYSSELNVNALLLGDSALYLCASSLGGGVEETQYFGPGTRLLVL.

The chain combines TRBV7-3 with TRBJ2-4, with 14 bases identical to TRBD2. The CDR3 loop spans 15 amino acids. The J segment lost 6 bases and the V segment lost 4 bases, leaving 2 bases of the junction unmatched. From germline, CDR1 is SGHTA and CDR2 FQGTGA. The CDR3 DNA follows: TGTGCCAGCAGCTCGGGACTAGCGGGAGCAAACATTCAGTACTTC. Amino acids: CASSSGLAGANIQYF.